This T cell receptor (beta chain) was captured in a study of T cell responses to AZD1222 COVID-19 vaccine. Profiling relied on immunoSEQ multiplex PCR, and the TCRdb table lists in-frame clones only, not all of them. The sample lists 150,000 to 200,000 clones; 94% were seen once. Trimming took 8 bases from V and 4 from J, leaving 12 bases between them. The V gene's germline CDR1 is MNHEY and CDR2 SVGAGI. This CDR3 comprises 12 residues. The chain uses TRBV6-5 and TRBJ2-7; D gene ambiguous. The source is an adult in good health. The sequencing used peripheral blood, collected on day 0 of AZD1222 vaccination. The CDR3 sequence: CASLRGGYEQYF. The CDR3 nucleotides read TGTGCCAGCCTTCGAGGTGGTTACGAGCAGTACTTC.